This TCR beta chain was sequenced during a study of T cells in Graves' hyperthyroidism and ophthalmopathy. Active moderate-to-severe ophthalmopathy, Clinical Activity Score at least 3, NOSPECS at least 4, under 3 months' duration. Diagnoses used clinical symptoms, serum thyroxine and TRAb, thyroid ultrasound and orbital computed tomography. General study results and limits: Using 13 V-J features, a model discriminated ophthalmopathy from stable hyperthyroidism. Most thyroid clonotypes expanded above 0.001 were also detected in blood.

This clonotype was detected only a few times. The antigen remains unidentified. The CDR3 spans 13 residues. The V gene lost 4 bases and the J gene lost 8 bases, with 14 bases spanning the gap. Germline V gene lookup returns CDR1 SQVTM and CDR2 ANQGSEA. Researchers amplified the TCR beta CDR3 regions from RNA transcripts. First-round RT-PCR with HTBI primers amplified the TCR CDR3 region. MiXCR, run by TCRdb on the multiplex PCR reads, gives a single entry per CDR3 protein. The sample records hundreds of thousands of distinct CDR3 sequences, approximately 20% being singletons. This TCR was sampled from a man in his forties or fifties with Graves' ophthalmopathy. The sample was blood. The rearrangement uses TRBV29-1 and TRBJ1-4, with D uncertain. The CDR3 DNA reads as TGCAGCGTTGTGGTGACGGCTGGGGAAAAACTGTTTTTT. It encodes CSVVVTAGEKLFF.